Given below is one TCR beta chain in context. J gave up 4 bases and V 3 bases, and 2 bases lay outside the gene matches. This CDR3 is built from 14 residues. Germline CDR1 MDHEN, CDR2 SYDVKM. The sample comes from a study of blood T cell repertoires in COVID-19. Looking at the study overall: Spain, Italy and the United States supplied samples that represented acute and convalescent COVID-19. The cDNA or gDNA used as material had been derived from T cells, B-cell-depleted T cells, or PBMCs.

In the original analysis: Reference gene primer amplification in the assay estimated nucleated cell counts. TCRdb keeps only in-frame clones here, not all; method: immunoSEQ multiplex PCR. Clonal size and the V and J genes are those of that table, whereas D and trimming came from the DNA. The sample holds roughly 78,000 clones, around 86% seen once. The sample comprised peripheral blood. The V and J genes are TRBV28 and TRBJ2-1; 8 bases align to TRBD1. This receptor was obtained from a woman aged 60-75 years with acute or convalescent COVID-19. The CDR3 DNA follows: TGTGCCAGCAGTTTCCAGGGGGCTTACAATGAGCAGTTCTTC. Amino acids: CASSFQGAYNEQFF.